These 22 T cell receptor beta chains originate from one sample sequenced in a study of post-analysis software for immune sequencing data. Overall study results and limits: In patients, about 5 TRBV segments were more frequent than in controls, with TRBV5-6, TRBV5-1 and TRBV20-1 among them.

TCR beta cDNA libraries had unique molecular identifiers. TCRdb itself ran the PCR reads through MiXCR, one entry per CDR3 protein. The sample yields roughly 870,000 distinct CDR3 sequences, approximately 57% seen once. The antigens of these receptors remain unknown. Input material: blood. Receptors were obtained from a girl aged 10-17 years with multiple sclerosis.

The gene calls are TRBV20-1 and TRBJ2-5; 9 positions match TRBD1. The CDR3 sequence is 15 residues long. Germline CDR1 reads DFQATT; CDR2 reads SNEGSKA (reference sequence). V lost 0 bases, J lost 5 bases, and 7 bases stayed unmatched. The CDR3 reads CSARDPQGAGETQYF. CDR3 nucleotide sequence: TGCAGTGCTAGAGATCCACAGGGGGCCGGTGAGACCCAGTACTTC.

The genes are TRBV2 and TRBJ2-7; 9 nucleotides line up with TRBD1. Trimming took 9 bases from V and 4 from J; bases not matched to a gene: 7. The CDR3 has 13 amino acids. Germline lookup yields CDR1 SNHLY and CDR2 FYNNEI. For the CDR3, the DNA is TGTGCCAGTCACGGACAGGGGAAGTACGAGCAGTACTTC. This codes for CASHGQGKYEQYF.

The V call is TRBV7-9, the J call TRBJ2-1; 7 bases are shared with TRBD1. Germline CDR1 reads SEHNR; CDR2 reads FQNEAQ (reference sequence). CDR3 size: 14 residues. Trimming took 5 bases from V and 6 from J; bases not matched to a gene: 7. CDR3 protein: CASSPLGGPNEQFF. CDR3 nucleotide sequence: TGTGCCAGCAGCCCCCTAGGGGGCCCCAATGAGCAGTTCTTC.

This clonotype has ten or more counts. The genes are TRBV29-1 and TRBJ1-2; D not resolved. Trimming took off 5 bases at V and 2 bases at J, with 9 bases between the two ends. The CDR3 extends over 12 amino acids. The germline V gene has CDR1 SQVTM and CDR2 ANQGSEA. The DNA of the CDR3 is TGCAGCGTTTCCGACGTCAACTATGGCTACACCTTC. Its protein product is CSVSDVNYGYTF.

This clonotype was counted only a few times. This chain connects TRBV29-1 to TRBJ2-1, with TRBD2 identical over 13 bases. Trimming removed 7 bases from V and 8 bases from J; junction bases left unmatched: 2. The CDR3 has 12 amino acids. Per the germline V gene, CDR1 is SQVTM and CDR2 is ANQGSEA. The CDR3 bases are TGCAGCGGGGGACTAGCGGGATATGAGCAGTTCTTC. This sequence encodes CSGGLAGYEQFF.

The chain is built from TRBV9 and TRBJ2-3; D is perhaps TRBD1 (6 bases). Germline assignment: CDR1 SGDLS and CDR2 YYNGEE. CDR3 length equals 15 residues. The ends were cut back, 0 bases at V and 5 bases at J, with 13 bases in the middle. CDR3 sequence (DNA): TGTGCCAGCAGCGTAGGAGGGGGTTGGTTAGATACGCAGTATTTT. Encoded protein: CASSVGGGWLDTQYF.

This clonotype came up a few times. The chain links TRBV20-1 to TRBJ2-4; D not resolved. Germline CDR1 DFQATT, CDR2 SNEGSKA (reference sequence). This CDR3 contains 13 residues. V was pared by 1 base and J by 1 base, with 5 bases between. Written as DNA, the CDR3 is TGCAGTGCTAGAGTCGGGGCCAAAAACATTCAGTACTTC. Protein: CSARVGAKNIQYF.

The chain carries TRBV11-2 and TRBJ2-7; unclear D gene. CDR3 length: 16 amino acids. CDR1 is SGHAT, CDR2 FQNNGV, per germline. Trimming took off 0 bases at V and 6 bases at J, with 18 bases between the two ends. CDR3 DNA sequence: TGTGCCAGCAGCTTAGATCTCGGGCCACTCTCTGCCGAGCAGTACTTC. This codes for CASSLDLGPLSAEQYF.

The chain links TRBV7-9 to TRBJ1-4; D call uncertain. CDR3 size: 14 residues. Germline V gives CDR1 SEHNR, CDR2 FQNEAQ (reference sequence). Trimming stripped 3 bases from V and 7 bases from J, with 12 bases between. CDR3 DNA sequence: TGTGCCAGCAGCTTCGGCCAGTCGAGTGAAAAACTGTTTTTT. This sequence encodes CASSFGQSSEKLFF.

A few counts support this clonotype. This sequence joins TRBV20-1 and TRBJ1-2; D not certain. This CDR3 comprises 13 residues. The germline V gene encodes CDR1 DFQATT and CDR2 SNEGSKA (reference sequence). V lost 8 bases, J lost 4 bases, and 17 bases lay in between. The CDR3 nucleotides read TGCAGTACCGATAGCCGGTCCACCTATGGCTACACCTTC. Its translation is CSTDSRSTYGYTF.

This clonotype has more than one count but fewer than ten. The rearrangement uses TRBV4-2 and TRBJ2-7, with 7 bases lining up with TRBD2. The V and J ends lost 0 bases and 1 base, in that order; junction bases with no gene match: 6. The CDR3 extends over 16 amino acids. CDR1 is LGHNA and CDR2 is YNFKEQ in the germline V gene. For the CDR3, the DNA is TGTGCCAGCAGCCAAGATGGCGGGAGCGGGTCCTACGAGCAGTACTTC. It specifies CASSQDGGSGSYEQYF.

This clonotype has just a few counts. The gene calls are TRBV4-1 and TRBJ2-1, with 8 positions matching TRBD2. Germline V lookup: CDR1 MGHRA, CDR2 YSYEKL. V dropped 0 bases and J dropped 7; count of bases not matched to a gene: 5. The CDR3 has 15 residues. The CDR3 DNA reads as TGCGCCAGCAGCCAAGACCCGGGGGGGAGTAATGAGCAGTTCTTC. It specifies CASSQDPGGSNEQFF.

The chain carries TRBV6-6 and TRBJ2-1; D call uncertain. CDR3 length: 15 amino acids. Germline V gene data show CDR1 as MNHNY and CDR2 as SVGAGI (reference sequence). Trimming left V 0 bases short and J 5 bases short, with 11 bases between. CDR3 in DNA: TGTGCCAGCAGTTACTCACCCAGAACCAACAATGAGCAGTTCTTC. Translating gives CASSYSPRTNNEQFF.

This chain uses TRBV15 with TRBJ1-5; D unclear. Germline V gives CDR1 LNHNV, CDR2 YYDKDF (reference sequence). V was shortened by 1 base and J by 9 bases, with 10 bases between the two germline ends. The CDR3 extends over 13 amino acids. CDR3 in DNA: TGTGCCACCAGCAGAGGCGGCGGACGGCCCCAGCATTTT. Translating gives CATSRGGGRPQHF. The complete variable domain, with remaining parts taken from reference TRBV15 and TRBJ1-5, reads DAMVIQNPRYQVTQFGKPVTLSCSQTLNHNVMYWYQQKSSQAPKLLFHYYDKDFNNEADTPDNFQSRRPNTSFCFLDIRSPGLGDTAMYLCATSRGGGRPQHFGDGTRLSIL.

The genes are TRBV12-3 or TRBV12-4 and TRBJ1-2; D is unresolved. V was cut by 2 bases and J by 6 bases, with 7 bases left in between. There are 12 residues in the CDR3. The CDR3 DNA reads TGTGCCAGCAGTTTACGAGGGCATGGCTACACCTTC. Protein sequence: CASSLRGHGYTF.

The CDR3 DNA reads as TGCGCCAGCAGCTTGGACGGCGGGCAGTACGTGACCCAGTACTTC. Protein: CASSLDGGQYVTQYF. The rearrangement uses TRBV5-1 and TRBJ2-5, with D perhaps TRBD2 (5 bases). The CDR3 covers 15 residues. Per the germline V gene, CDR1 is SGHRS and CDR2 is YFSETQ. Trimming took off 0 bases at V and 7 bases at J, with 16 bases between the two ends.

The rearrangement joins TRBV29-1 to TRBJ1-1, with D possibly being TRBD1 (5 bases). V lost 7 bases and J lost 4, with 19 bases in between. Germline V gene lookup returns CDR1 SQVTM and CDR2 ANQGSEA. There are 14 residues in the CDR3. The CDR3 is CSALGRLGATEAFF. CDR3 DNA sequence: TGCAGCGCCCTGGGGCGACTGGGTGCCACTGAAGCTTTCTTT.

This rearrangement joins TRBV20-1 to TRBJ2-7, with TRBD2 matching 9 bases. The J segment lost 3 bases and the V segment lost 3 bases, leaving 6 bases of the junction unmatched. Germline-derived CDR1 and CDR2 are DFQATT and SNEGSKA (reference sequence). The CDR3 loop spans 14 amino acids. The CDR3 sequence: CSASNRAGGYEQYF. For the CDR3, the DNA is TGCAGTGCTAGCAATCGAGCGGGAGGCTACGAGCAGTACTTC.

The chain carries TRBV7-2 and TRBJ2-7; 7 bases are a match to TRBD1. The germline CDR1 and CDR2 sequences are SGHTA and FQGNSA. V trimming: 1 base; J trimming: 5 bases; junction bases outside the gene matches: 5. The CDR3 is 14 residues long. CDR3 bases: TGTGCCAGCAGCTTAGGACAGGGTAACCACGAGCAGTACTTC. Protein sequence: CASSLGQGNHEQYF.

There are many counts of this clonotype. V usage is TRBV5-1 and J usage is TRBJ1-1; D is undetermined. V was trimmed by 0 bases and J by 2 bases, leaving 5 bases between them. This CDR3 is 13 amino acids long. The germline CDR1 and CDR2 sequences are SGHRS and YFSETQ. CDR3 bases: TGCGCCAGCAGCTTGGAGCTTAACACTGAAGCTTTCTTT. This gives the protein CASSLELNTEAFF.

The chain joins TRBV7-9 to TRBJ1-2; TRBD1 might be the D (5 bases). This CDR3 is built from 17 residues. V was clipped by 5 bases and J by 1 base, with 20 bases between them. From germline, CDR1 is SEHNR and CDR2 FQNEAQ (reference sequence). CDR3 in amino acids: CASSPLGPQAYNYGYTF. CDR3 coding DNA: TGTGCCAGCAGCCCTCTGGGGCCGCAGGCCTATAACTATGGCTACACCTTC.

The V and J genes are TRBV5-1 and TRBJ2-4; TRBD2 agrees at 9 bases. Unmatched junction bases numbered 12, after V lost 4 bases and J lost 1 base. Germline V gives CDR1 SGHRS, CDR2 YFSETQ. This CDR3 has 18 amino acids. The CDR3 protein is CASSTRTSVLPAKNIQYF. The DNA of the CDR3 is TGCGCCAGCAGCACCAGGACTAGCGTACTACCCGCCAAAAACATTCAGTACTTC. The whole variable domain, remainder taken from reference TRBV5-1 and TRBJ2-4, is KAGVTQTPRYLIKTRGQQVTLSCSPISGHRSVSWYQQTPGQGLQFLFEYFSETQRNKGNFPGRFSGRQFSNSRSEMNVSTLELGDSALYLCASSTRTSVLPAKNIQYFGAGTRLSVL.